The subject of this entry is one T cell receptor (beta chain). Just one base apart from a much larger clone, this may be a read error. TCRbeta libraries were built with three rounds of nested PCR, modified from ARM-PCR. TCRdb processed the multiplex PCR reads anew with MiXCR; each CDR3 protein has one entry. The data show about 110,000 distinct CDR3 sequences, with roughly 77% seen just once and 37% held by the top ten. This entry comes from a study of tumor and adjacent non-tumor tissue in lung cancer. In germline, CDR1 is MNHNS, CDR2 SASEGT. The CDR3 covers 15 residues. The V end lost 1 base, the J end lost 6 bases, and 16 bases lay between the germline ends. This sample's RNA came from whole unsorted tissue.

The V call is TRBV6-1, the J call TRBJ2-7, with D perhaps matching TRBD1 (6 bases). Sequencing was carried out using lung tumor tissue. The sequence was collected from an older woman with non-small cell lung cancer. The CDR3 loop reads CASSEGDTGHVEQYF. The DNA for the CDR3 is TGTGCCAGCAGTGAAGGGGACACGGGGCACGTCGAGCAGTACTTC.